Listed below are T cell receptor beta chains from one sample, sequenced in a study of post-analysis software for immune sequencing data. TCRdb re-derived calls from the PCR reads in MiXCR, one entry per CDR3 protein. Of roughly 570,000 distinct CDR3 sequences in the sample, less than 40% were seen once. Sample: blood. Receptor source: a girl aged 2-17 years with multiple sclerosis. CDR3s include the opening cysteine and the closing phenylalanine or tryptophan. D genes are given only for firm matches. The size entry is marked missing in some rows and otherwise reads once, few, many or a size class.

v_call,clone_size,j_call,d_call,cdr3_nt,cdr3_aa
TRBV20-1,NA,TRBJ1-2,NA,TGCAGTGCTAGAGGGCTCTATGGCTACACCTTC,CSARGLYGYTF
TRBV12-3/TRBV12-4,few,TRBJ1-2,NA,TGTGCCAGCAGCCGTACGGAGGATTATGGCTACACCTTC,CASSRTEDYGYTF
TRBV5-1,once,TRBJ2-1,NA,TGCGCCAGCAGCTTGCAGGGTGCCCCTTACAATGAGCAGTTCTTC,CASSLQGAPYNEQFF
TRBV7-9,NA,TRBJ1-6,TRBD1,TGTGCCAGCAGCTTAAGTGGACAGGGGATCTATAATTCACCCCTCCACTTT,CASSLSGQGIYNSPLHF
TRBV11-2,NA,TRBJ2-3,NA,TGTGCCAGCAGCCCCGACGGCCCGATGGATACGCAGTATTTT,CASSPDGPMDTQYF
TRBV20-1,NA,TRBJ2-3,NA,TGCAGTGCTTCCCGAACAGGGTTCCCAGATACGCAGTATTTT,CSASRTGFPDTQYF
TRBV6-5,few,TRBJ2-1,NA,TGTGCCAGCAGCTACAGGGACTACAATGAGCAGTTCTTC,CASSYRDYNEQFF
TRBV20-1,NA,TRBJ2-1,TRBD2,TGCAGTGTTATAGCGGGGGGGCCCAATGAGCAGTTCTTC,CSVIAGGPNEQFF
TRBV20-1,NA,TRBJ1-1,NA,TGCAGTGCTACTATTGACTCCCTGGGCACTGAAGCTTTCTTT,CSATIDSLGTEAFF
TRBV20-1,NA,TRBJ1-2,TRBD1,TGCAGTGCTAGGACAGGGGGCTTTTCTAACTATGGCTACACCTTC,CSARTGGFSNYGYTF
TRBV27,many,TRBJ1-1,NA,TGTGCCAGCAGTTTACAGGGAGTGGGGAAGAACACTGAAGCTTTCTTT,CASSLQGVGKNTEAFF
TRBV20-1,NA,TRBJ2-7,NA,TGCAGTGCTAGAGATAGCGGAAACTACGAGCAGTACTTC,CSARDSGNYEQYF
TRBV5-1,NA,TRBJ1-2,NA,TGCGCCAGCAGTGAGCCGACGGACTATGGCTACACCTTC,CASSEPTDYGYTF
TRBV29-1,NA,TRBJ2-7,NA,TGCAGCGTTGACTGGGGGGTCGGAGAGCAGTACTTC,CSVDWGVGEQYF
TRBV4-1,few,TRBJ2-3,NA,TGCGCCAGCAGCCAGGGGGAGGGGGGGGCCCCAGATACGCAGTATTTT,CASSQGEGGAPDTQYF
TRBV12-3/TRBV12-4,NA,TRBJ2-1,TRBD2,TGTGCCAGCAGCCCCCGGGGACTAGCGGATTACAATGAGCAGTTCTTC,CASSPRGLADYNEQFF
TRBV11-2,NA,TRBJ1-5,TRBD1,TGTGCCAGCAGCCCTGGACAGGTCAATCAGCCCCAGCATTTT,CASSPGQVNQPQHF
TRBV10-3,NA,TRBJ1-2,NA,TGTGCCATATCGGGGCAGGTCTATGGCTACACCTTC,CAISGQVYGYTF
TRBV5-1,NA,TRBJ1-1,NA,TGCGCCAGCAGCTATGGCAACAGCAGAAACACTGAAGCTTTCTTT,CASSYGNSRNTEAFF
TRBV20-1,few,TRBJ1-5,NA,TGCAGTGCTAGAAGGGACATCAATCAGCCCCAGCATTTT,CSARRDINQPQHF
TRBV6-5,NA,TRBJ2-1,NA,TGTGCCAGCAGTAGGGGAAGCCGGAAGTTGAATGAGCAGTTCTTC,CASSRGSRKLNEQFF
TRBV3-1,NA,TRBJ2-1,NA,TGTGCCATCCAGCCCAGCAATGAGCAGTTCTTC,CAIQPSNEQFF
TRBV20-1,NA,TRBJ2-5,NA,TGCAGTGCTAGCTTGTCAGAGACCCAGTACTTC,CSASLSETQYF
TRBV27,NA,TRBJ1-2,NA,TGTGCCAGCAGTTTAGAGACAAGGCTCACCTATGGCTACACCTTC,CASSLETRLTYGYTF
TRBV9,NA,TRBJ1-1,NA,TGTGCCAGCAGCGTAGTGTGGGCGGGGAACACTGAAGCTTTCTTT,CASSVVWAGNTEAFF
TRBV7-8,few,TRBJ2-3,NA,TGTGCCAGCATGGCGCGGGGTGGGGATACGCAGTATTTT,CASMARGGDTQYF
TRBV10-3,NA,TRBJ2-5,NA,TGTGCCATCAGCAAGGACAGAGAAGAGACCCAGTACTTC,CAISKDREETQYF
TRBV29-1,many,TRBJ2-5,TRBD1,TGCAGCGTTTCTCACAGGGGTGGCCAAGAGACCCAGTACTTC,CSVSHRGGQETQYF
TRBV20-1,NA,TRBJ2-7,NA,TGCAGTGCTCCCCTTCCCCTTGGGACTGCGAGCTCCTACGAGCAGTACTTC,CSAPLPLGTASSYEQYF
TRBV3-1,NA,TRBJ1-1,NA,TGTGCCAGCAGCCAAGTTGACAGAGACACTGAAGCTTTCTTT,CASSQVDRDTEAFF
TRBV7-3,once,TRBJ2-3,NA,TGTGCCAGCAGCTCACACACGGAGGACACAGATACGCAGTATTTT,CASSSHTEDTDTQYF
TRBV20-1,few,TRBJ2-5,NA,TGCAGTGCTAGAGCAGGGGGGACAGCACAAGAGACCCAGTACTTC,CSARAGGTAQETQYF
TRBV5-1,many,TRBJ1-1,NA,TGCGCCAGCAGCTTGGACCCCGGGGCCTACTCTGAAGCTTTCTTT,CASSLDPGAYSEAFF
TRBV5-1,NA,TRBJ2-1,TRBD2,TGCGCCAGCAGCTCGGGGGGGATACAAGAGACCCAGTTCTTC,CASSSGGIQETQFF
TRBV4-1,NA,TRBJ1-1,NA,TGCGCCAGCAGCCCGGTACCAGGGAGCACTGAAGCTTTCTTT,CASSPVPGSTEAFF
TRBV29-1,few,TRBJ2-5,TRBD2,TGCAGCGCCCGGACTAGCCACCAAGAGACCCAGTACTTC,CSARTSHQETQYF
TRBV20-1,many,TRBJ2-7,NA,TGCAGTGCTAGTCGGGGAGGGGGGTACGAGCAGTACTTC,CSASRGGGYEQYF